The present TCR beta chain was sequenced within a study of tumor-infiltrating lymphocytes in primary liver carcinoma. The overall study: Both sexes were represented among patients, who were 30 to 69 years old. Read depth, roughly 3.65 to 8 million productive TCRbeta reads, did not differ significantly between tissues.

Co-extraction of both nucleic acids (RNA and DNA) used roughly 19-33 mg of unsorted bulk tissue. Every patient had chronic HBV infection and was treatment-naive. This clonotype was observed at least ten times. Its specificity is unknown. The authors made TCR beta cDNA from 500 to 600 ng total RNA with a constant-region primer. Three nested multiplex PCR rounds of slightly modified ARM-PCR generated TCR beta libraries. TRBV1-TRBV30 forward primers and a C-beta reverse primer were used in the first two PCR rounds, which each ran for approximately 9 cycles. Each CDR3 protein is one row after TCRdb ran MiXCR on the multiplex PCR reads. The sample records 75,000 to 80,000 distinct CDR3 sequences, roughly 69% being singletons. General study results and limits: Relative to tumor region pairs, the tumor-adjacent and tumor-blood pairs showed overlap that was lower.

The V segment lost 3 bases and the J segment 8 bases; nucleotides outside the gene matches: 7. Germline assignment: CDR1 MDHEN and CDR2 SYDVKM. The CDR3 loop spans 14 amino acids. The clonotype originates from a man aged 35 to 55 with primary liver carcinoma and hepatitis B virus infection. The chain is built from TRBV28 and TRBJ2-1; 7 bases are a match to TRBD2. Sequenced input: tumor-adjacent normal liver tissue. The CDR3 sequence: CASSLLAGNYEQFF. CDR3 DNA: TGTGCCAGCAGTTTGTTAGCGGGTAACTATGAGCAGTTCTTC.